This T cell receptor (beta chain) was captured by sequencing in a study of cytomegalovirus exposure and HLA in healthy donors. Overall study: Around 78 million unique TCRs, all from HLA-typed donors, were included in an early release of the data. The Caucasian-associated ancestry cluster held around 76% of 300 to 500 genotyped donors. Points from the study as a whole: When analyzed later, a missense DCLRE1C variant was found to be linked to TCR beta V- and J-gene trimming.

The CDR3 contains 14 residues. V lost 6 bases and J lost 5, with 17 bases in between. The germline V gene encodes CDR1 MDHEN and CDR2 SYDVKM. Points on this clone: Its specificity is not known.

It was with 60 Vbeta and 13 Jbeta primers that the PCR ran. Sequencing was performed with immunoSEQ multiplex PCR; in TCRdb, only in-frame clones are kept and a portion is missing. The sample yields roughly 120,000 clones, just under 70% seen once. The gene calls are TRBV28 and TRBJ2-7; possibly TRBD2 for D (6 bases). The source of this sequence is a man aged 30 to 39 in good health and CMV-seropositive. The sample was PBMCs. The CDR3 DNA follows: TGTGCCAGCAGGCCTATGGGAGGTAGGGACGAGCAGTACGTC. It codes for CASRPMGGRDEQYV.